What follows describes a single T cell receptor beta chain. V was pared by 5 bases and J by 0 bases, with 22 bases between. CDR1 MNHEY and CDR2 SMNVEV come from the germline V gene (reference sequence). This CDR3 region has 19 residues. The sample belongs to a study of high-grade serous ovarian cancer treatment subgroups. Only in-frame clones appear in the TCRdb table, and some are missing; sequencing was by immunoSEQ multiplex PCR. This table has 7,500 to 8,500 clones, just over 70% appearing once. Tumor samples were obtained before definitive surgery or chemotherapy. The origin of this receptor is a human donor with high-grade serous ovarian cancer. The chain combines TRBV27 with TRBJ2-2, with a tentative D call TRBD1 (8 bases). The source material was tumor tissue. For the CDR3, the DNA is TGTGCCAGCAGTCCCAGACAGGGGATCCTAGCGGCGAACACCGGGGAGCTGTTTTTT. Its protein is CASSPRQGILAANTGELFF.